The count of the clone carrying this TCR beta chain is one. The data are from a study of blood T cell repertoires in COVID-19. Germline lookup yields CDR1 LNHDA and CDR2 SQIVND (reference sequence). The CDR3 is made up of 14 amino acids. Trimming cost V 5 bases and J 0 bases, with 7 bases left between them. Sequencing used immunoSEQ multiplex PCR; TCRdb keeps in-frame clones, though not all of them. The sample gives roughly 380,000 clones, approximately 89% of which show up once; around 1.5% is in the top ten. The V call is TRBV19, the J call TRBJ1-4, with D unclear. This receptor was taken from a woman between 35 and 50 years old with COVID-19, enrolled during active disease. Sample: peripheral blood. The CDR3 region is CASSLRATNEKLFF. In DNA form, the CDR3 reads TGTGCCAGTAGTCTGAGGGCAACTAATGAAAAACTGTTTTTT.